A selection of T cell receptor beta chains follows, all from one sample in a study of Graves' ophthalmopathy and Graves' hyperthyroidism. TCRdb fed the multiplex PCR reads into MiXCR, producing one record per CDR3 protein. The repertoire holds over a million distinct CDR3 sequences, with around a third as singletons. The material sequenced was peripheral blood or thyroid tissue (not recorded which). The origin of the receptors is an adult man with Graves' hyperthyroidism. CDR3s include the opening cysteine and the closing phenylalanine or tryptophan. A D gene is named only where the DNA matches it firmly. Where a row states a size, it is once, few, many or the class of an expanded clone; other rows omit it.

clone size	J gene	D gene	V gene	CDR3 DNA	CDR3 protein
many	TRBJ2-2	-	TRBV5-1	TGCGCCAGCAGCTTGGATGGGGACACCGGGGAGCTGTTTTTT	CASSLDGDTGELFF
-	TRBJ2-5	TRBD2	TRBV25-1	TGTGCCAGCATGTTTCAGGGACTTTACCAAGGACTAGCGGGGGTATCCCAGTACTTC	CASMFQGLYQGLAGVSQYF
-	TRBJ2-5	-	TRBV25-1	TGTGCCAGCAGTGACGGACGCCGGGACAAGGTGGGGTACCAAGAGACCCAGTACTTC	CASSDGRRDKVGYQETQYF
-	TRBJ2-5	TRBD2	TRBV20-1	TGCAGTGCTAGAGGGTCTAGCGGGGAGGGCCAAGAGACCCAGTACTTC	CSARGSSGEGQETQYF
many	TRBJ1-1	-	TRBV29-1	TGCAGCGCCCGGACAGTTTCTCCTGAAGCTTTCTTT	CSARTVSPEAFF
-	TRBJ1-4	TRBD1	TRBV4-1	TGCGCCAGCAGCCAAGCGGGACAGGGGTTAGGAAAACTGTTTTTT	CASSQAGQGLGKLFF
few	TRBJ2-6	-	TRBV10-3	TGTGCCAGCAGTGAAGGGGGTGGGGCCAACGTCCTGACTTTC	CASSEGGGANVLTF
few	TRBJ1-1	-	TRBV5-1	TGCGCCAGCAGCTTGGCCGGTGGGGTAAGAGACACTGAAGCTTTCTTT	CASSLAGGVRDTEAFF
few	TRBJ2-3	TRBD2	TRBV20-1	TGCAGTGCTCGTAGCGGGAGCCGCACAGATACGCAGTATTTT	CSARSGSRTDTQYF
-	TRBJ1-2	-	TRBV4-3	TGCGCCAGCAGCCAAGAGGCCTTGAGAGCAGGGTGGAACTATGGCTACACCTTC	CASSQEALRAGWNYGYTF
-	TRBJ1-2	-	TRBV29-1	TGCAGCGCAATGGGGGGGGCTTTTGGCTACACCTTC	CSAMGGAFGYTF
many	TRBJ2-7	-	TRBV25-1	TGTGCCAGCAGTGCGTCGCTAGGTGGGGAGCAGTACTTC	CASSASLGGEQYF
-	TRBJ2-5	-	TRBV7-9	TGTGCCAGCAGCCCAGGGGGGGGTCAAGTATGGACCCAGTACTTC	CASSPGGGQVWTQYF
many	TRBJ2-2	-	TRBV5-1	TGCGCCAGCAGCAGGGACACTGCGAACACCGGGGAGCTGTTTTTT	CASSRDTANTGELFF
many	TRBJ2-5	-	TRBV3-1	TGTGCCAGCAGCCAAGACGTAGAGACCCAGTACTTC	CASSQDVETQYF
few	TRBJ2-5	-	TRBV12-3/TRBV12-4	TGTGCCAGCAGTTTGACAGGGGAGGGCTTAAGTAAAGAGACCCAGTACTTC	CASSLTGEGLSKETQYF
few	TRBJ1-6	TRBD1	TRBV4-1	TGCGCCAGCAGCGTTCGGGACAGCGGGTATAATTCACCCCTCCACTTT	CASSVRDSGYNSPLHF
few	TRBJ2-7	-	TRBV5-4	TGTGCCAGCAGCCGCCCGGGGTCCCCAGGTCAGGACGAGCAGTACTTC	CASSRPGSPGQDEQYF
-	TRBJ1-1	TRBD1	TRBV20-1	TGCAGTGCTAGGACCGGGACAGGCACTCCTGAAGCTTTCTTT	CSARTGTGTPEAFF
-	TRBJ2-2	-	TRBV29-1	TGCAGCGTTGATAGTGGGGAGCTGTTTTTT	CSVDSGELFF
-	TRBJ1-6	-	TRBV7-2	TGTGCCAGCAGCTTAGTTCCCCACGCGGGTAATTCACCCCTCCACTTT	CASSLVPHAGNSPLHF
-	TRBJ2-7	-	TRBV28	TGTGCCAGCAGTTCCCCTGAGGCAGGGAACTACGAGCAGTACTTC	CASSSPEAGNYEQYF
many	TRBJ2-7	TRBD1	TRBV10-3	TGTGCCATCAGTGTCGGGACAGGGAACGAGCAGTACTTC	CAISVGTGNEQYF
few	TRBJ2-7	-	TRBV10-2	TGCGCCAGCAGTTTAGCGTCTGGAGGGATGAACTCCTACGAGCAGTACTTC	CASSLASGGMNSYEQYF
-	TRBJ1-5	-	TRBV6-4	TGTGCCAGCAGTACCACAGGAGGGGCAACTCAGCCCCAGCATTTT	CASSTTGGATQPQHF
-	TRBJ1-5	-	TRBV4-3	TGCGCCAGCAGCCAAGATTCGGGGGACCCTTTCCGACCCCAGCATTTT	CASSQDSGDPFRPQHF
-	TRBJ2-5	-	TRBV27	TGTGCCAGCAGTTACTCGGACGCGCAAGAGACCCAGTACTTC	CASSYSDAQETQYF
few	TRBJ2-6	-	TRBV6-6	TGTGCCAGCAATCCCTTAGGTCAACCAATTGTCTCTGGGGCCAACGTCCTGACTTTC	CASNPLGQPIVSGANVLTF
few	TRBJ2-5	TRBD1	TRBV7-2	TGTGCCAGCAGCTGGGGGGGGACAGGGGGCATGGAGACCCAGTACTTC	CASSWGGTGGMETQYF
-	TRBJ2-7	-	TRBV6-2/TRBV6-3	TGTGCCAGCAGTTCGCCGGGACTGGCACTTTACGAGCAGTACTTC	CASSSPGLALYEQYF
many	TRBJ2-2	TRBD1	TRBV12-3/TRBV12-4	TGTGCCAGCAGTCCACGGGACAGTGAGCACTCTGGGGAGCTGTTTTTT	CASSPRDSEHSGELFF
-	TRBJ2-5	TRBD2	TRBV2	TGTGCCAGTTCGACTAGCGGGAACGCCACCAAAAGGGGAGAGACCCAGTACTTC	CASSTSGNATKRGETQYF
-	TRBJ1-2	-	TRBV7-9	TGTACCAGCAGCTCAGGGTTCGGCTACACCTTC	CTSSSGFGYTF
-	TRBJ2-2	-	TRBV4-3	TGCGCCAGCAGCCCCCGGGCGGGGGCCTCCCCCGGGGAGCTGTTTTTT	CASSPRAGASPGELFF
many	TRBJ1-1	-	TRBV20-1	TGCAGTGCTCCTCGGGGTCCTGGTGGCACTGAAGCTTTCTTT	CSAPRGPGGTEAFF
many	TRBJ1-6	-	TRBV29-1	TGCAGCGTTGCACGCTCTTCGGGTTCACCCCTCCACTTT	CSVARSSGSPLHF
many	TRBJ2-7	TRBD2	TRBV20-1	TGCAGTGCTAGCCTGACTAGCGGAAACTCCTACGAGCAGTACTTC	CSASLTSGNSYEQYF
-	TRBJ2-5	TRBD1	TRBV24-1	TGTGCCACTTCGTCAGGGGGCGTGAAGACCCAGTACTTC	CATSSGGVKTQYF
-	TRBJ2-2	-	TRBV29-1	TGCAGCGTTGCGGACTCCCCCGGGGAGCTGTTTTTT	CSVADSPGELFF
many	TRBJ1-2	TRBD1	TRBV20-1	TGCAGTGCTAGACAGACAGGGGCTAACTATGGCTACACCTTC	CSARQTGANYGYTF